This T cell receptor (beta chain) was identified during a study of cytomegalovirus exposure and HLA in healthy donors. As concerns this clone: The target antigen is unknown.

General study findings and limits: A few of the chains that were CMV-associated were confirmed in vitro to be specific for CMV antigens.

V shed 6 bases, J shed 8 bases, and the junction held 10 bases outside the gene matches. CDR3 length equals 14 residues. Germline V gives CDR1 MNHEY, CDR2 SMNVEV (reference sequence). A multiplex PCR was run with 60 Vbeta primers and 13 Jbeta primers. Method: immunoSEQ multiplex PCR; TCRdb's copy keeps in-frame clones and lacks some. The data show under 150,000 clones, with over 75% seen just once and roughly 1.2% held by the top ten. The sequence was obtained from a middle-aged man in good health and CMV-seronegative. The sample was PBMCs. The chain links TRBV27 to TRBJ1-2, with TRBD1 matching 9 bases. The CDR3 protein is CASRSQGARLGYTF. The CDR3 bases are TGTGCCAGCAGATCACAGGGGGCGCGTTTAGGCTACACCTTC.